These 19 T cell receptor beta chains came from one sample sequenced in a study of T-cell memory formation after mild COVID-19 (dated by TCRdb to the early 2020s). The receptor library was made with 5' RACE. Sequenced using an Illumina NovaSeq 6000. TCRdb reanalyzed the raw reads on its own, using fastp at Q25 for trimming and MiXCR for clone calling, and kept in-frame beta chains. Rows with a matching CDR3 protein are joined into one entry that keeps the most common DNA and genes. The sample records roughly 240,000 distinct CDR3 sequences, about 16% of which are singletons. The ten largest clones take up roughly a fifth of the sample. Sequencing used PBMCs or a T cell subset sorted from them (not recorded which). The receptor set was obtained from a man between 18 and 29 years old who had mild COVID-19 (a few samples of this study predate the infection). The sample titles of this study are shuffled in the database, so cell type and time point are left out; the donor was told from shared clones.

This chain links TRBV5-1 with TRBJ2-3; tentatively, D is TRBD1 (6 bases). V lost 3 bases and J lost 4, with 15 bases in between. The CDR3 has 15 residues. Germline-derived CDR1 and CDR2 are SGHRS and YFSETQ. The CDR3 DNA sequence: TGCGCCAGCAGCTACATGCAGGGGTCCGCAGATACGCAGTATTTT. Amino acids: CASSYMQGSADTQYF.

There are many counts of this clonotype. The CDR3 protein is CAAYPSDTMNTEAFF. Here the CDR3 DNA reads TGTGCCGCTTACCCTTCGGACACAATGAACACTGAAGCTTTCTTT. The rearrangement joins TRBV28 to TRBJ1-1; D may be TRBD1 (5 bases). V dropped 11 bases and J dropped 0 bases, with 19 bases sitting between them. Germline CDR1 MDHEN, CDR2 SYDVKM. CDR3 length equals 15 residues.

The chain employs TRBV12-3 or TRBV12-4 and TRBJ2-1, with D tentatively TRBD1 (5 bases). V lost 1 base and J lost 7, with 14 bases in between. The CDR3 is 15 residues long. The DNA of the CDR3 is TGTGCCAGCAGTTTAGTCGGCCAGGGTATGAATGAGCAGTTCTTC. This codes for CASSLVGQGMNEQFF.

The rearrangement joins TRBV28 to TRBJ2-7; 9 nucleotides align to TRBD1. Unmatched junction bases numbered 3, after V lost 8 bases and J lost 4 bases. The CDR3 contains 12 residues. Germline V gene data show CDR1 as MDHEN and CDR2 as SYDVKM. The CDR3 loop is CASGTGKYEQYV. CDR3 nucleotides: TGTGCCAGCGGGACAGGGAAGTACGAGCAGTACGTC.

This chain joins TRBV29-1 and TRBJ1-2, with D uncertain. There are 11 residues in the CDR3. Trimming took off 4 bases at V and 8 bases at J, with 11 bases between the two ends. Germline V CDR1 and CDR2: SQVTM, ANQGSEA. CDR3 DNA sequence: TGCAGCGTTGCAATGGGATGGGGCTACACCTTC. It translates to CSVAMGWGYTF.

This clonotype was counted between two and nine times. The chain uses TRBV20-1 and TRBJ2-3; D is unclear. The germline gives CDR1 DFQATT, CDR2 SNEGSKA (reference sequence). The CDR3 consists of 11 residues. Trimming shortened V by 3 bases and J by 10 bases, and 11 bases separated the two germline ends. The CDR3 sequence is CSARGNRAQYF. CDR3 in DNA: TGCAGTGCTAGGGGGAATCGCGCGCAGTATTTT.

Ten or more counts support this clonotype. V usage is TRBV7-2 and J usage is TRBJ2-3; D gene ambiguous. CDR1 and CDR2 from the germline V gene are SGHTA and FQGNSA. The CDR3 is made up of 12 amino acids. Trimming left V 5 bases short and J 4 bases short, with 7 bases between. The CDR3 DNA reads TGTGCCAGCAGCCGGGTGCCAGATACGCAGTATTTT. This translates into CASSRVPDTQYF.

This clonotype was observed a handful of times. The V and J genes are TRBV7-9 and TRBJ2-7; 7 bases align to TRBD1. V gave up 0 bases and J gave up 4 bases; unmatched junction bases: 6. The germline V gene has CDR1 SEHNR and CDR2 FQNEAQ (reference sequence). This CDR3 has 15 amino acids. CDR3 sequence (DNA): TGTGCCAGCAGCTTAGCCCGACAGGGCTATTACGAGCAGTACTTC. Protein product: CASSLARQGYYEQYF.

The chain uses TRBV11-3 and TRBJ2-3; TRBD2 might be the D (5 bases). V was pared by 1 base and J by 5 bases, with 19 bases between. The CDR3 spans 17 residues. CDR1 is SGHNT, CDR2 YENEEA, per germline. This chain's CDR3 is CASSLGVGPTGKDTQYF. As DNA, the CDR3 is TGTGCCAGCAGCTTAGGGGTGGGTCCGACGGGGAAAGATACGCAGTATTTT.

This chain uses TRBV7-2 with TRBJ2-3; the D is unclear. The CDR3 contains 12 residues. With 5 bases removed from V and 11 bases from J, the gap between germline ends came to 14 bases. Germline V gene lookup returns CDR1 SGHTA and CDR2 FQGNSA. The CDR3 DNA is TGTGCCAGCAGCCCTGGGGTTGACGAGCAGTATTTT. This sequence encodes CASSPGVDEQYF.

The CDR3 loop is CASSARLVREQYF. The CDR3 coding sequence is TGCGCCAGCAGCGCGAGACTAGTGCGCGAGCAGTACTTC. The chain uses TRBV4-1 and TRBJ2-7; D is perhaps TRBD2 (6 bases). Germline CDR1 reads MGHRA; CDR2 reads YSYEKL. This CDR3 has 13 amino acids. The V gene lost 5 bases and the J gene lost 6 bases, with 14 bases spanning the gap.

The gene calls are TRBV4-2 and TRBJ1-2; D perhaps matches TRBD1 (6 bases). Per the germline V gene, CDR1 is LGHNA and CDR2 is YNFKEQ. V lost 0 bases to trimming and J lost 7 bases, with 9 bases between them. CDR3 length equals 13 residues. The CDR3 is CASSQEQGGGYTF. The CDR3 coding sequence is TGTGCCAGCAGCCAAGAACAGGGAGGTGGCTACACCTTC.

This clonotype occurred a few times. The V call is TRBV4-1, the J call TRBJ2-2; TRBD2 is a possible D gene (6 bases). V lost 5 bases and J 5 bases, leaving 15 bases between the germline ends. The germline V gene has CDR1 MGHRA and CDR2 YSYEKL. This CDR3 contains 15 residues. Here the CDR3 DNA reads TGCGCCAGCAGCTTGGAGGTGGCGGGGACCGGGGAGCTGTTTTTT. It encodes CASSLEVAGTGELFF.

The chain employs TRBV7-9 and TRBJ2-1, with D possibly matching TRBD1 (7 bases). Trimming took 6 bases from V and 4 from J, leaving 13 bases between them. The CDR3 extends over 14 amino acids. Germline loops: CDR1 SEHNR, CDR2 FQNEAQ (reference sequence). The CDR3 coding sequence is TGTGCCAGCAGGGAGGGACAGCCATACAATGAGCAGTTCTTC. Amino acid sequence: CASREGQPYNEQFF.

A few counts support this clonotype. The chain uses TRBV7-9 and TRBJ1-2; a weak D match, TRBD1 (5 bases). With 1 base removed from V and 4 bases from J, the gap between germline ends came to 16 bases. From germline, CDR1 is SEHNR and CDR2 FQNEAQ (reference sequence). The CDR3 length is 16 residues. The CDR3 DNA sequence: TGTGCCAGCAGCTTAGGAGTGGGACCTCAGGGCTATGGCTACACCTTC. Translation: CASSLGVGPQGYGYTF.

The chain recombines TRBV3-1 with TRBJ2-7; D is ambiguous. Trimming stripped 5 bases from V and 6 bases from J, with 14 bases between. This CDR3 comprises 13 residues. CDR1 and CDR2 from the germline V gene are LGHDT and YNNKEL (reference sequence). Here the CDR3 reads CASSAHLVSEQYV. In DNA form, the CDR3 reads TGTGCCAGCAGCGCCCACCTAGTATCCGAGCAGTACGTC.

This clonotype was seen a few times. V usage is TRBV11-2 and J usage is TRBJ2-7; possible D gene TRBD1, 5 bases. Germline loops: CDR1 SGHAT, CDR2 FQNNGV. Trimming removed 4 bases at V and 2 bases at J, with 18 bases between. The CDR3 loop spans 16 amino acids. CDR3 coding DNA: TGTGCCAGCAGCTCCGATACCAGGGTGATTCCCTACGAGCAGTACTTC. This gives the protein CASSSDTRVIPYEQYF.

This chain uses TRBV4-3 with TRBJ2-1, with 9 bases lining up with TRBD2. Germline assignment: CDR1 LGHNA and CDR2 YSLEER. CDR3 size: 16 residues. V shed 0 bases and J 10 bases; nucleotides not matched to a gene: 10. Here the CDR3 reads CASSQESAGGPEEQFF. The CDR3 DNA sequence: TGCGCCAGCAGCCAAGAATCAGCGGGGGGCCCGGAGGAGCAGTTCTTC.

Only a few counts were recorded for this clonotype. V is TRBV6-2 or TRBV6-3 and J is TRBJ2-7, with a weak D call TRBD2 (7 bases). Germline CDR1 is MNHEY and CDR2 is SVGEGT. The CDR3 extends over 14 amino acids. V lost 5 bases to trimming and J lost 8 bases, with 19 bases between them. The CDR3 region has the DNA TGTGCCAGCAGTACCCCGGGGGGCCCCTTGCAGCAGTACGTC. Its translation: CASSTPGGPLQQYV.